Below, 15 T cell receptor beta chains from the same sample are listed, as sequenced in a study of T cell repertoires in cytomegalovirus infection. TCRdb reprocessed the reads with MiXCR, giving one entry per CDR3 protein. The sample yields hundreds of thousands of distinct CDR3 sequences, about a sixth seen once. Sequenced material: PBMCs. Every receptor here comes from a human donor in good health (CMV status not recorded). Some clones in this sample may be carry-over from other donors' samples.

This chain links TRBV12-3 or TRBV12-4 with TRBJ1-4; D gene ambiguous. Trimming stripped 1 base from V and 0 bases from J, with 9 bases between. The CDR3 spans 16 residues. Written as DNA, the CDR3 is TGTGCCAGCAGTTTAGGCTCGGGCTCAACTAATGAAAAACTGTTTTTT. Protein sequence: CASSLGSGSTNEKLFF.

This clonotype was seen at least ten times. This chain connects TRBV12-3 or TRBV12-4 to TRBJ2-3; possibly TRBD2 for D (5 bases). V was shortened by 1 base and J by 7 bases, with 9 bases between the two germline ends. CDR3 length equals 13 residues. The CDR3, as DNA: TGTGCCAGCAGTTTAGTAGAGGGAAATACGCAGTATTTT. This gives the protein CASSLVEGNTQYF.

The gene calls are TRBV5-4 and TRBJ2-7; D may be TRBD1 (6 bases). The CDR3 is made up of 14 amino acids. Germline V gives CDR1 SGHNT, CDR2 YYREEE (reference sequence). V lost 5 bases and J lost 3, with 15 bases in between. Here the CDR3 DNA reads TGTGCCAGCAGTCCTGGAGGACAGCACTACGAGCAGTACTTC. It translates to CASSPGGQHYEQYF. Based on the CDR3 plus reference TRBV5-4 and TRBJ2-7, the full variable domain is ETGVTQSPTHLIKTRGQQVTLRCSSQSGHNTVSWYQQALGQGPQFIFQYYREEENGRGNFPPRFSGLQFPNYSSELNVNALELDDSALYLCASSPGGQHYEQYFGPGTRLTVT.

At least ten counts were recorded for this clonotype. V usage is TRBV14 and J usage is TRBJ2-5; tentatively, D is TRBD2 (6 bases). CDR1 is SGHDN, CDR2 FVKESK, per germline. The ends were cut back, 4 bases at V and 5 bases at J, with 17 bases in the middle. The CDR3 spans 15 residues. DNA for the CDR3: TGTGCCAGCAGCCCCACGGTCCTAGCGCGCGAGACCCAGTACTTC. It is translated as CASSPTVLARETQYF.

This clonotype occurred a few times. This chain connects TRBV19 to TRBJ1-6; the D gene is possibly TRBD1 (5 bases). V was trimmed by 5 bases and J by 9 bases, leaving 17 bases between them. The CDR3 sequence is 15 residues long. Germline V gene lookup returns CDR1 LNHDA and CDR2 SQIVND (reference sequence). The DNA of the CDR3 is TGTGCCAGTAGTCCCAGACCGGGACGATCTTCACCCCTCCACTTT. It encodes CASSPRPGRSSPLHF.

This clonotype was seen ten or more times. V gene TRBV7-9 combines with J gene TRBJ1-2; D not certain. The germline CDR1 and CDR2 sequences are SEHNR and FQNEAQ (reference sequence). The CDR3 sequence is 16 residues long. Trimming shortened V by 0 bases and J by 10 bases, and 21 bases separated the two germline ends. CDR3 bases: TGTGCCAGCAGCTTAGCGGGAACCGGGCCCTTTGCCTCCTACACCTTC. Protein: CASSLAGTGPFASYTF.

This chain joins TRBV7-8 and TRBJ1-3; D ambiguous. The CDR3 totals 15 residues. Germline assignment: CDR1 SGHVS and CDR2 FQNEAQ. V was cut by 5 bases and J by 4 bases, with 15 bases left in between. CDR3 in DNA: TGTGCCAGCAGCCCGGGCGATCTTAGGGGAAACACCATATATTTT. It encodes CASSPGDLRGNTIYF.

There are many counts of this clonotype. The DNA of the CDR3 is TGTGCCAGCAGTGCCTCCGGGACAGGGGGTACCAATGAGCAGTTCTTC. It encodes CASSASGTGGTNEQFF. The V gene is TRBV28, the J gene TRBJ2-1; 11 bases align to TRBD1. Trimming took 5 bases from V and 6 from J; bases not matched to a gene: 9. The CDR3 spans 16 residues. CDR1 MDHEN and CDR2 SYDVKM come from the germline V gene.

The chain links TRBV7-4 to TRBJ1-4; D is perhaps TRBD1 (5 bases). The CDR3 has 14 amino acids. The ends were cut back, 6 bases at V and 4 bases at J, with 12 bases in the middle. CDR1 is SGHVT, CDR2 SQSDAQ, per germline. CDR3 nucleotides: TGTGCCAGCAGAACCGGGACCGTTAATGAAAAACTGTTTTTT. It specifies CASRTGTVNEKLFF.

This clonotype was seen at least ten times. This rearrangement joins TRBV6-1 to TRBJ2-5; the match to TRBD2 covers 12 bases. Trimming removed 1 base from V and 4 bases from J; junction bases left unmatched: 7. The CDR3 runs 17 residues. Germline CDR1 reads MNHNS; CDR2 reads SASEGT. The CDR3 reads CASSEELAGGRVETQYF. CDR3 DNA: TGTGCCAGCAGTGAAGAGCTAGCGGGGGGGCGGGTAGAGACCCAGTACTTC.

At least ten counts were recorded for this clonotype. This sequence joins TRBV7-2 and TRBJ1-2; maybe TRBD1 (5 bases). Trimming removed 5 bases from V and 0 bases from J, with 13 bases in between. CDR1 SGHTA and CDR2 FQGNSA come from the germline V gene. This CDR3 is 15 amino acids long. The CDR3 bases are TGTGCCAGCAGCACCTCGGGGGGGGCTAACTATGGCTACACCTTC. Translation gives CASSTSGGANYGYTF. Complete variable domain (other parts from reference TRBV7-2 and TRBJ1-2): GAGVSQSPSNKVTEKGKDVELRCDPISGHTALYWYRQSLGQGLEFLIYFQGNSAPDKSGLPSDRFSAERTGGSVSTLTIQRTQQEDSAVYLCASSTSGGANYGYTFGSGTRLTVV.

This clonotype was counted at least ten times. This chain links TRBV6-5 with TRBJ1-3; D is ambiguous. This CDR3 is 13 amino acids long. V was clipped by 6 bases and J by 0 bases, with 6 bases between them. Germline assignment: CDR1 MNHEY and CDR2 SVGAGI. CDR3 residues: CASSRDSGNTIYF. CDR3 nucleotide sequence: TGTGCCAGCAGCCGGGACTCTGGAAACACCATATATTTT.

Ten or more counts support this clonotype. The chain employs TRBV20-1 and TRBJ1-2, with D possibly being TRBD1 (6 bases). Trimming took 8 bases from V and 2 from J, leaving 21 bases between them. The CDR3 length is 15 residues. Germline assignment: CDR1 DFQATT and CDR2 SNEGSKA (reference sequence). The CDR3 DNA reads as TGCAGTACGACCCCCCCCAGGGGCGAAAACTATGGCTACACCTTC. The encoded protein is CSTTPPRGENYGYTF.

The rearrangement links TRBV6-1 to TRBJ2-1; possible D gene TRBD1, 5 bases. The CDR3 is 12 amino acids. Deletions cut 4 bases from V and 8 bases from J, with 9 bases between. CDR1 and CDR2 from the germline V gene are MNHNS and SASEGT. The CDR3 DNA sequence: TGTGCCAGCAGTGCCAGGGTGCATGAGCAGTTCTTC. Amino acids: CASSARVHEQFF.

Ten or more counts support this clonotype. This chain links TRBV28 with TRBJ1-5; no clear D gene. CDR3 size: 12 residues. Trimming cost V 1 base and J 6 bases, with 4 bases left between them. Germline V gene sequence: CDR1 MDHEN, CDR2 SYDVKM. CDR3 amino acids: CASSLSSQPQHF. CDR3 in DNA: TGTGCCAGCAGTTTATCGAGTCAGCCCCAGCATTTT.